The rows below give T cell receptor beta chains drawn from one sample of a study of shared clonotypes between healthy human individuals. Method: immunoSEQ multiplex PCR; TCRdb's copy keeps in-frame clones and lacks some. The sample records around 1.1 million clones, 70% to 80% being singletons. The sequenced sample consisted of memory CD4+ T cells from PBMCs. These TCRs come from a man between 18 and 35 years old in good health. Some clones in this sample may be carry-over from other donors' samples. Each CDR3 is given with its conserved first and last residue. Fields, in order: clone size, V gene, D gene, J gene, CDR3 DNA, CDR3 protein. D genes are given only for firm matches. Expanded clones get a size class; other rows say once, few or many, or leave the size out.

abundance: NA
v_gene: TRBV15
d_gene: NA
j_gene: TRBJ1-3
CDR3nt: TGTGCCACCAGCAGAGACAGGCGCTCTGGGAACACCATATATTTT
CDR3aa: CATSRDRRSGNTIYF

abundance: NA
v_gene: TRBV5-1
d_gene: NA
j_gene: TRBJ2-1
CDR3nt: TGCGCCAGCAGCTTGGTCGGGGACGGAAGATACAATGAGCAGTTCTTC
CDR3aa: CASSLVGDGRYNEQFF

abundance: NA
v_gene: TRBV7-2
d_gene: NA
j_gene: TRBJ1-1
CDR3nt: TGTGCCAGCAGCTTAGGCCAGGGGTATGAAGCTTTCTTT
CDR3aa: CASSLGQGYEAFF

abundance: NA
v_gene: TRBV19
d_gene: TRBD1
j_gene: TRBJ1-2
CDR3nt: TGTGCCAGTAGTATCCTCCTAGGACAGGACTATGGCTACACCTTC
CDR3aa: CASSILLGQDYGYTF

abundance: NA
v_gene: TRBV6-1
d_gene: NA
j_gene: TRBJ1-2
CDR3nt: TGTGCCAGCAGTGAAGCCCTGTATGGCTACACCTTC
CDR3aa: CASSEALYGYTF

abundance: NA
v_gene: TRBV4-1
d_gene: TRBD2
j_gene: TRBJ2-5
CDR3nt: TGCGCCAGCAGCCCACTAGCGGGGGGGACCCAGTACTTC
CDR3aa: CASSPLAGGTQYF

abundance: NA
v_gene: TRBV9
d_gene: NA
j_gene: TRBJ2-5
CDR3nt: TGTGCCAGCAGCGTAGTTGGCGAGACCCAGTACTTC
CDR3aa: CASSVVGETQYF

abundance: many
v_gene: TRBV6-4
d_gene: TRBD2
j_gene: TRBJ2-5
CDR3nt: TGTGCCAGCAGCCAGACTAGCGGAGAGACCCAGTACTTC
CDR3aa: CASSQTSGETQYF

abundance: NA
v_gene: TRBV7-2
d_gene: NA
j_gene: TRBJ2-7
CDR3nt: TGTGCCAGCAGCTTAGCGGGGGCGAGCTCCTACGAGCAGTACTTC
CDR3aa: CASSLAGASSYEQYF

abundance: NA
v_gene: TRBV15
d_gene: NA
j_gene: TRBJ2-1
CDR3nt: TGTGCCACCAGCATCACTAACAGGGTTGGGAATGAGCAGTTCTTC
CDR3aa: CATSITNRVGNEQFF

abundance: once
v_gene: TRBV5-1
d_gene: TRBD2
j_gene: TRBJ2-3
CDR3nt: TGCGCCAGCAGCTTGGCCGCTAGCGGGAGTGGAGCAGATACGCAGTATTTT
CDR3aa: CASSLAASGSGADTQYF

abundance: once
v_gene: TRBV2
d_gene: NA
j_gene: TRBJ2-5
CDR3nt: TGTGCCGCCCAGCCTCTACAGGGACGGGCAGAGACCCAGTACTTC
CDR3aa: CAAQPLQGRAETQYF